This T cell receptor beta chain stems from a study of CD8 T cells in Susac syndrome. At the level of the study: Clinical remission applied to roughly 8 sequenced Susac syndrome patients, and six had active disease. Susac syndrome patients were untreated, on corticosteroids with some adding intravenous immunoglobulin, or on intravenous immunoglobulin only.

CDR1 and CDR2 from the germline V gene are MDHEN and SYDVKM. There are 14 residues in the CDR3. The V gene end was trimmed by 9 bases and the J gene end by 5 bases; junction bases not matched to a gene: 8. TCR beta sequencing was performed on blood CD8+ and CD4+ T cells. Reverse transcription of about 0.45 to 1 ug RNA was performed with random hexamers. An immunoSEQ multiplex PCR amplified TCR beta CDR3 over 54 Vbeta and 13 Jbeta. TCRdb reprocessed the immunoSEQ multiplex PCR reads via MiXCR and lists one record per CDR3 protein. Counted here are about 150,000 distinct CDR3 sequences, more than 95% occurring once; the ten biggest clones make up roughly 0.12%.

Sequencing was carried out using CD4+ T cells from PBMCs. The receptor's source is a human donor with Susac syndrome. This chain joins TRBV28 and TRBJ2-2, with 8 bases matching TRBD2. For the CDR3, the DNA is TGTGCCAGTCAGAGCGGGAGTAGAACCGGGGAGCTGTTTTTT. This sequence encodes CASQSGSRTGELFF.